This T cell receptor beta chain was recorded in a study of blood T cell repertoires in COVID-19. Measured with immunoSEQ multiplex PCR; TCRdb has only the in-frame clones, and not every one. The sample includes 170,000 or so clones, about 88% seen only once; the top ten take roughly 2.5%. Germline CDR1 is LNHDA and CDR2 is SQIVND (reference sequence). V was cut by 4 bases and J by 3 bases, with 10 bases left in between. The CDR3 is 13 residues long. This TCR was recovered from a man in his forties or fifties with active or convalescent COVID-19. The sequenced sample was peripheral blood. The V gene is TRBV19, the J gene TRBJ2-7; a weak D match, TRBD1 (6 bases). CDR3: CASSTGHNYEQYF. The DNA of the CDR3 is TGTGCCAGTAGTACGGGACACAACTACGAGCAGTACTTC.